The source of this T cell receptor beta chain is a study of shared clonotypes between healthy human individuals. Study-wide findings and caveats: Despite large depth, rarefaction showed incomplete sorted-subset sequencing.

Of note for this clone: Its matching antigen is unknown.

The table came from immunoSEQ multiplex PCR; TCRdb's copy has only in-frame clones and leaves some out. The sample consists of about 2.4 million clones, approximately 90% of them appearing once. Germline CDR1 and CDR2: KGHSH and LQKENI. The CDR3 has 15 residues. V shed 3 bases, J shed 3 bases, and the junction held 4 bases outside the gene matches. The receptor was isolated from a man in his late teens or twenties in good health. This rearrangement joins TRBV18 to TRBJ1-4; 7 bases are shared with TRBD1. Sequencing used naive CD4+ T cells sorted from blood. Sample subset: CD45RA+ positively selected. The CDR3 protein is CASSPDGTANEKLFF. The CDR3 DNA follows: TGTGCCAGCTCACCGGACGGGACAGCTAATGAAAAACTGTTTTTT.